Each of the 19 T cell receptor beta chains below was sequenced from the same sample in a study of early T cells in non-severe SARS-CoV-2 infection. TCRdb recomputed calls from the 5' RACE reads with MiXCR, one row per CDR3 protein. Found here are 61,000 or so distinct CDR3 sequences, more than 10% of them singletons; the top ten hold approximately 1.1%. The sequencing here drew on whole blood, taken at baseline. The receptor source for this set is an adult who was a healthcare worker with PCR-confirmed SARS-CoV-2 infection or an uninfected control (not recorded which). The donor label of this sample is uncertain.

This clonotype has only a few counts. V is TRBV29-1 and J is TRBJ1-1; TRBD1 aligns across 7 bases. The CDR3 covers 13 residues. J lost 11 bases, V lost 7 bases, and 16 bases had no gene match. Germline V gives CDR1 SQVTM, CDR2 ANQGSEA. The CDR3 coding sequence is TGCAGCGCCTTTGACAGGGCAAACCCTACCGCTTTCTTT. It translates to CSAFDRANPTAFF.

The chain links TRBV15 to TRBJ2-5, with D maybe TRBD2 (5 bases). The CDR3 contains 16 residues. Germline V gene lookup returns CDR1 LNHNV and CDR2 YYDKDF (reference sequence). Trimming stripped 4 bases from V and 5 bases from J, with 20 bases between. The CDR3 DNA follows: TGTGCCACCAGCACAGCGGAGTTGGGCCTATCGGAGACCCAGTACTTC. Translating it yields CATSTAELGLSETQYF.

This clonotype was found a few times. The rearrangement uses TRBV7-3 and TRBJ2-2; possibly TRBD2 for D (5 bases). Between the trimmed V and J ends, which lost 3 bases and 6 bases, there was a span of 8 bases. This CDR3 has 13 residues. Germline V gene data show CDR1 as SGHTA and CDR2 as FQGTGA. The CDR3 DNA sequence: TGTGCCAGCAGCTTCGAGGGAGCCGGGGAGCTGTTTTTT. Translating gives CASSFEGAGELFF.

This clonotype has at least ten counts. This chain joins TRBV7-8 and TRBJ1-3; no reliable D call. The CDR3 covers 15 residues. V shed 5 bases and J shed 1 base, with 12 bases lying between them. CDR1 and CDR2 from the germline V gene are SGHVS and FQNEAQ. The CDR3 here is CASSGTAESGNTIYF. In DNA form, the CDR3 reads TGTGCCAGCAGCGGCACCGCGGAGTCTGGAAACACCATATATTTT.

This clonotype was seen repeatedly, ten times or more. The rearrangement links TRBV11-1 to TRBJ2-7; 7 nucleotides line up with TRBD1. Germline V CDR1 and CDR2: SGHAT, FQDESV (reference sequence). This CDR3 spans 13 amino acids. V was pared by 6 bases and J by 2 bases, with 4 bases of the junction left unmatched. For the CDR3, the DNA is TGTGCCAGCAGTCCAGGGGGTACCTACGAGCAGTACGTC. It codes for CASSPGGTYEQYV.

J is TRBJ2-2 and V is TRBV2, with TRBD1 identical over 8 bases. Germline assignment: CDR1 SNHLY and CDR2 FYNNEI. After removal of 7 bases from V and 0 bases from J, the junction contained 7 bases not matched to a gene. CDR3 size: 16 residues. The CDR3 DNA sequence: TGTGCCAGCACCCCAGACAGGGGAACGAACACCGGGGAGCTGTTTTTT. It codes for CASTPDRGTNTGELFF. Full variable domain (outside the CDR3, taken from reference TRBV2 and TRBJ2-2): EPEVTQTPSHQVTQMGQEVILRCVPISNHLYFYWYRQILGQKVEFLVSFYNNEISEKSEIFDDQFSVERPDGSNFTLKIRSTKLEDSAMYFCASTPDRGTNTGELFFGEGSRLTVL.

This clonotype was seen many times. The rearrangement joins TRBV7-2 to TRBJ2-3; TRBD2 agrees at 16 bases. V lost 8 bases to trimming and J lost 3 bases; unmatched junction nucleotides: 5. CDR1 and CDR2 from the germline V gene are SGHTA and FQGNSA. The CDR3 runs 16 residues. In nucleotides, the CDR3 is TGTGCCAGCGGGACTAGCGGGGGGGCCAGGACAGATACGCAGTATTTT. Its translation is CASGTSGGARTDTQYF. The entire variable domain, with the rest obtained from reference TRBV7-2 and TRBJ2-3, is as follows: GAGVSQSPSNKVTEKGKDVELRCDPISGHTALYWYRQSLGQGLEFLIYFQGNSAPDKSGLPSDRFSAERTGGSVSTLTIQRTQQEDSAVYLCASGTSGGARTDTQYFGPGTRLTVL.

The J gene is TRBJ2-7, the V gene TRBV11-2; no clear D gene. Germline CDR1 SGHAT, CDR2 FQNNGV. The CDR3 spans 12 residues. Trimming removed 9 bases from V and 6 bases from J, with 15 bases in between. DNA for the CDR3: TGTGCCAGTTGCAATACAGTAGGCGAGCAGTACGTC. Its translation is CASCNTVGEQYV.

The table lists this clonotype with many counts. The CDR3 is CASHEGAGGTAFF. The DNA for the CDR3 is TGTGCCAGCCACGAGGGGGCAGGGGGTACGGCTTTCTTT. The chain uses TRBV12-3 or TRBV12-4 and TRBJ1-1, with TRBD1 identical over 7 bases. V was clipped by 8 bases and J by 11 bases; unmatched bases: 14. The CDR3 contains 13 residues.

This clonotype was counted ten times or more. V usage is TRBV6-5 and J usage is TRBJ2-2, with a weak D call TRBD2 (5 bases). V was shortened by 4 bases and J by 0 bases, with 18 bases between the two germline ends. CDR1 is MNHEY and CDR2 is SVGAGI in the germline V gene. This CDR3 comprises 18 residues. The CDR3 is CASSFRLFWRANTGELFF. The DNA of the CDR3 is TGTGCCAGCAGTTTTCGCCTTTTCTGGCGGGCGAACACCGGGGAGCTGTTTTTT.

By share of the sample, this clonotype is medium-sized. The chain couples TRBV19 to TRBJ1-1, with no clear D. V dropped 7 bases and J dropped 0 bases, with 6 bases sitting between them. The CDR3 contains 12 residues. Germline CDR1 is LNHDA and CDR2 is SQIVND (reference sequence). CDR3 DNA: TGTGCCAGTACCAACATGAACACTGAAGCTTTCTTT. Protein sequence: CASTNMNTEAFF.

In the case of this clonotype: A read error is possible here, since a much larger clone lies one base away. This chain connects TRBV6-5 to TRBJ1-3; D remains unclear. The ends were cut back, 6 bases at V and 0 bases at J, with 12 bases in the middle. The CDR3 has 15 amino acids. CDR1 is MNHEY and CDR2 is SVGAGI in the germline V gene. CDR3 DNA: TGTGCCAGCAGCCCTAACGGACTCTCTGGAAACACCATATATTTT. Translated, it gives CASSPNGLSGNTIYF.

The chain joins TRBV14 to TRBJ1-1, with D possibly being TRBD1 (6 bases). The CDR3 runs 13 residues. V was clipped by 1 base and J by 11 bases, with 14 bases between them. CDR1 is SGHDN and CDR2 is FVKESK in the germline V gene. Written as DNA, the CDR3 is TGTGCCAGCAGCCAAGTCAGGACAGCCACGGCTTTCTTT. Its translation: CASSQVRTATAFF.

This chain links TRBV7-2 with TRBJ2-1, with D uncertain. Between the trimmed V and J ends, which lost 3 bases and 7 bases, there was a span of 4 bases. CDR1 and CDR2 from the germline V gene are SGHTA and FQGNSA. This CDR3 has 11 amino acids. The DNA for the CDR3 is TGTGCCAGCAGCTTTAAAAATGAGCAGTTCTTC. Translation gives CASSFKNEQFF.

This clonotype was found many times. The V call is TRBV7-2, the J call TRBJ2-3, with 10 bases matching TRBD2. V shed 1 base and J 3 bases; nucleotides not matched to a gene: 7. CDR1 SGHTA and CDR2 FQGNSA come from the germline V gene. The CDR3 has 17 residues. CDR3 nucleotide sequence: TGTGCCAGCAGCTTAGAAGCTAGCGGGGGCCCGACAGATACGCAGTATTTT. The encoded protein is CASSLEASGGPTDTQYF.

This clonotype was observed many times. The chain uses TRBV6-5 and TRBJ2-5; a weak D match, TRBD1 (5 bases). Germline V gene lookup returns CDR1 MNHEY and CDR2 SVGAGI. V lost 5 bases and J 1 base, leaving 14 bases between the germline ends. This CDR3 is built from 15 residues. The CDR3 DNA reads TGTGCCAGCAGTACCCGACAGTTAGGCCAAGAGACCCAGTACTTC. This gives the protein CASSTRQLGQETQYF.

This clonotype was seen a few times. This rearrangement joins TRBV27 to TRBJ1-5; 8 bases are shared with TRBD1. Trimming at V came to 6 bases and at J to 5 bases, leaving 0 bases not matched to a gene. The CDR3 contains 12 residues. Germline V lookup: CDR1 MNHEY, CDR2 SMNVEV (reference sequence). CDR3 sequence reads: CASRTGDQPQHF. CDR3 bases: TGTGCCAGCAGGACAGGGGATCAGCCCCAGCATTTT.

This clonotype has ten or more counts. This chain connects TRBV30 to TRBJ1-1; D remains ambiguous. From germline, CDR1 is GTSNPN and CDR2 SVGIG (reference sequence). This CDR3 is 11 amino acids long. V was cut by 2 bases and J by 7 bases, with 8 bases left in between. CDR3 nucleotides: TGTGCCTGGAGTATATCCAGTGAAGCTTTCTTT. Residues: CAWSISSEAFF.

Worth noting for this clonotype: One base away lies a much larger clone, so this may be a sequencing read error. The chain links TRBV24-1 to TRBJ2-1, with D possibly being TRBD1 or TRBD2 (5 bases each). This CDR3 has 14 residues. Germline loops: CDR1 KGHDR, CDR2 SFDVKD. V shed 9 bases and J shed 8 bases, with 19 bases lying between them. CDR3 amino acids: CATGAYRTGDEQFF. DNA of the CDR3: TGTGCCACCGGAGCTTACAGGACTGGGGATGAGCAGTTCTTC.